This TCR beta chain was sequenced for a study of T cells after yellow fever vaccination. Background on the study: Fractions with few cells were prepared using SMART-Seq v4 Ultra Low Input.

TCR cDNA was made by 5'RACE template switching, adding a universal primer site and UMIs. TCRdb ran MiXCR on the 5' RACE reads and lists one entry per CDR3 protein. Counted here are hundreds of thousands of distinct CDR3 sequences, around 19% occurring once; the ten biggest clones make up roughly a sixth. The CDR3 is made up of 15 amino acids. Germline CDR1 is SGDLS and CDR2 is YYNGEE. V was cut by 2 bases and J by 2 bases, with 12 bases left in between. Sequences were derived from PBMCs, sampled before the yellow fever booster vaccination. This chain uses TRBV9 with TRBJ2-3; weak D call: TRBD2 (5 bases). The clonotype comes from a man younger than 30 who received the YFV17D yellow fever vaccine. CDR3 sequence: CASSVSDWLTDTQYF. CDR3 bases: TGTGCCAGCAGCGTTTCGGACTGGCTCACAGATACGCAGTATTTT. Supplemented by reference TRBV9 and TRBJ2-3, the full variable domain reads DSGVTQTPKHLITATGQRVTLRCSPRSGDLSVYWYQQSLDQGLQFLIQYYNGEERAKGNILERFSAQQFPDLHSELNLSSLELGDSALYFCASSVSDWLTDTQYFGPGTRLTVL.